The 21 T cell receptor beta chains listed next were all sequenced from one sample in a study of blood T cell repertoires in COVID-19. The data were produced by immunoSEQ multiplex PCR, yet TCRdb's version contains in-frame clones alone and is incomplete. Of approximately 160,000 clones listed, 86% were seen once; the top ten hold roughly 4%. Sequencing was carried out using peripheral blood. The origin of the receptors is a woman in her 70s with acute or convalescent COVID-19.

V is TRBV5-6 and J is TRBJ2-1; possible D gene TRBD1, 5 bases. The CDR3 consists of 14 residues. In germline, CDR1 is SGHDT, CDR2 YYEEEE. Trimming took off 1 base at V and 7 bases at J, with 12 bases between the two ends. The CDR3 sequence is CASSLTGQGNEQFF. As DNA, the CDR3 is TGTGCCAGCAGCTTGACCGGGCAGGGTAATGAGCAGTTCTTC.

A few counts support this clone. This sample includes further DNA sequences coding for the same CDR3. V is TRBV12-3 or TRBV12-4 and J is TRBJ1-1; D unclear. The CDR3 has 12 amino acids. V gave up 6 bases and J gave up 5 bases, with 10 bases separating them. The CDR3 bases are TGTGCCAGCAGCTCAGGATTTACTGAAGCTTTCTTT. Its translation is CASSSGFTEAFF.

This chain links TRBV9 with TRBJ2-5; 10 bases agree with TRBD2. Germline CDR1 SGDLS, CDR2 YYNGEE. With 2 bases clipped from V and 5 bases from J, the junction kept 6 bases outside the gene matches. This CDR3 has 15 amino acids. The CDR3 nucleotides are TGTGCCAGCAGCGTCAGCGGGGGGGCCCGGGAGACCCAGTACTTC. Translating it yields CASSVSGGARETQYF.

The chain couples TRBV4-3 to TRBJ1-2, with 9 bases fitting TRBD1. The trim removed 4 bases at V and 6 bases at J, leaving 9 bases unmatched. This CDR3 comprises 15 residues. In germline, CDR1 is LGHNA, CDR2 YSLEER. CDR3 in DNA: TGCGCCAGCAGCCCGGCCGACAGGGGGTACAATGGCTACACCTTC. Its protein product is CASSPADRGYNGYTF.

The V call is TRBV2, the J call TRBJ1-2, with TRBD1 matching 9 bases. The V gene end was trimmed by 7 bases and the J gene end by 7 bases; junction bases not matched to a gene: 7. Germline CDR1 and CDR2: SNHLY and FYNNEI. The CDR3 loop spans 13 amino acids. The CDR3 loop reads CASIEDRGSGYTF. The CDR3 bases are TGTGCCAGCATCGAGGACAGGGGAAGTGGCTACACCTTC.

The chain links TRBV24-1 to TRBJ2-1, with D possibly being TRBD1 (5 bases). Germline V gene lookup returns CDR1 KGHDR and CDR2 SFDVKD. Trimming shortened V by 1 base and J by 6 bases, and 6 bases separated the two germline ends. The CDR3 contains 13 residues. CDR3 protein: CATSDFGANEQFF. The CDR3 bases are TGTGCCACCAGTGATTTTGGGGCCAATGAGCAGTTCTTC.

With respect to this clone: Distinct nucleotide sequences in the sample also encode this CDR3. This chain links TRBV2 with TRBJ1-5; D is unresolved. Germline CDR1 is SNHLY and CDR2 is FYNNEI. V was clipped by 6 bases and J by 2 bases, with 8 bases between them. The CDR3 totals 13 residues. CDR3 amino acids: CASRGRGNQPQHF. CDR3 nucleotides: TGTGCCAGCAGGGGGAGGGGCAATCAGCCCCAGCATTTT.

The DNA of the CDR3 is TGTGCCAGCAGCGTAGCTGGGTGGGGGGACGCGGGCCAAGAGACCCAGTACTTC. This codes for CASSVAGWGDAGQETQYF. The V gene is TRBV9, the J gene TRBJ2-5, with D maybe TRBD2 (6 bases). Trimming left V 0 bases short and J 1 base short, with 19 bases between. Per germline, CDR1 SGDLS and CDR2 YYNGEE. The CDR3 consists of 18 residues. The full variable domain, completed using reference TRBV9 and TRBJ2-5, is DSGVTQTPKHLITATGQRVTLRCSPRSGDLSVYWYQQSLDQGLQFLIQYYNGEERAKGNILERFSAQQFPDLHSELNLSSLELGDSALYFCASSVAGWGDAGQETQYFGPGTRLLVL.

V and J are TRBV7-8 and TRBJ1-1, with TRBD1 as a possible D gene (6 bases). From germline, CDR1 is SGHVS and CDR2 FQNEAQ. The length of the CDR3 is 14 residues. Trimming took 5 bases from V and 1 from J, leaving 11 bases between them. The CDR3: CASSTTQGNTEAFF. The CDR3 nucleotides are TGTGCCAGCAGCACAACACAGGGGAACACTGAAGCTTTCTTT.

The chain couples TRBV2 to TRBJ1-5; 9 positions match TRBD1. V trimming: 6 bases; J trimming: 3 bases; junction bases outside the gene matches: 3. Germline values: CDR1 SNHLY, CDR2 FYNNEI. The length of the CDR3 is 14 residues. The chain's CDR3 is CASRGTGINQPQHF. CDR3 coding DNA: TGTGCCAGCAGGGGGACAGGGATCAATCAGCCCCAGCATTTT.

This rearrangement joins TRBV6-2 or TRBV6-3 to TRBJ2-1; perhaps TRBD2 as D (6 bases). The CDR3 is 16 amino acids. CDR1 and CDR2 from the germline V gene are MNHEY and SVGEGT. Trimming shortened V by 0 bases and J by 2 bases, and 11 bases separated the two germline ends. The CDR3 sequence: CASSYSLANAYNEQFF. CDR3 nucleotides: TGTGCCAGCAGTTACTCTCTAGCGAATGCCTACAATGAGCAGTTCTTC.

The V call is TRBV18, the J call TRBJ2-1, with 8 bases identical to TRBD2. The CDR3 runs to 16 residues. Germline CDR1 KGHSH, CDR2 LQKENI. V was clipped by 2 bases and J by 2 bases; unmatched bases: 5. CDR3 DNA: TGTGCCAGCTCACCAGAAGCGGGAGTAACCTACAATGAGCAGTTCTTC. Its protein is CASSPEAGVTYNEQFF.

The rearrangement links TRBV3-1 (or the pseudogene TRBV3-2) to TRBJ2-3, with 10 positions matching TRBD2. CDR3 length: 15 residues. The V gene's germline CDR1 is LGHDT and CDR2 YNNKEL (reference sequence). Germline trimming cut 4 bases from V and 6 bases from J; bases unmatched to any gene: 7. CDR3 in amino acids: CASSRLAGNSDTQYF. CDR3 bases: TGTGCCAGCAGCCGACTAGCGGGCAATTCTGATACGCAGTATTTT.

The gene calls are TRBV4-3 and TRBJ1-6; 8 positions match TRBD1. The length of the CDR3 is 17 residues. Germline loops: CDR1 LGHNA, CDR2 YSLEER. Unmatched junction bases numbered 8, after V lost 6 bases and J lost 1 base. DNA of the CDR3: TGCGCCAGCAGTCTTCGGACAGGGTGGTCCTATAATTCACCCCTCCACTTT. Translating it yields CASSLRTGWSYNSPLHF.

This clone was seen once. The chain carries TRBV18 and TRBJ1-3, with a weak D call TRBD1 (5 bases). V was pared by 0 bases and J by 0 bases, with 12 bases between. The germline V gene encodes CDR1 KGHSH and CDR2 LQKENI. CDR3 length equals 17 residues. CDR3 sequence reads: CASSPPRSGVSGNTIYF. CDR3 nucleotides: TGTGCCAGCTCACCACCGAGGTCGGGGGTCTCTGGAAACACCATATATTTT. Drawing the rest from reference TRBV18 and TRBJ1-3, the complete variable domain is NAGVMQNPRHLVRRRGQEARLRCSPMKGHSHVYWYRQLPEEGLKFMVYLQKENIIDESGMPKERFSAEFPKEGPSILRIQQVVRGDSAAYFCASSPPRSGVSGNTIYFGEGSWLTVV.

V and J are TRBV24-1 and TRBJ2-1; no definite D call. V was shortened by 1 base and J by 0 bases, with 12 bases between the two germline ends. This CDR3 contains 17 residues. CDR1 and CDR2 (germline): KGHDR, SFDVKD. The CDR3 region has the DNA TGTGCCACCAGTGATTTCCGCGCGCCAAACTCCTACAATGAGCAGTTCTTC. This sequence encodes CATSDFRAPNSYNEQFF.

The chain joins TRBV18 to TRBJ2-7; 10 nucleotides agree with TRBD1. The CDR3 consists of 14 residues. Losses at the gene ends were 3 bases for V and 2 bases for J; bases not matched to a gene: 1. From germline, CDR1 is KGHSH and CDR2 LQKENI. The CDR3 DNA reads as TGTGCCAGCTCACCCGGGACAGGGGCCTACGAGCAGTACTTC. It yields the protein CASSPGTGAYEQYF.

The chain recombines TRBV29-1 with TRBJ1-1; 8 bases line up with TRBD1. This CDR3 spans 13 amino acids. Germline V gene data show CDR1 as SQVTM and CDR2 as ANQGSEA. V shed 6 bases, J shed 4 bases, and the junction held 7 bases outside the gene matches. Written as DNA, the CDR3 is TGCAGCGTCGACAGGGGCTCGGGCACTGAAGCTTTCTTT. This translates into CSVDRGSGTEAFF. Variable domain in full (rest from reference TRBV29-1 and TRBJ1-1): SAVISQKPSRDICQRGTSLTIQCQVDSQVTMMFWYRQQPGQSLTLIATANQGSEATYESGFVIDKFPISRPNLTFSTLTVSNMSPEDSSIYLCSVDRGSGTEAFFGQGTRLTVV.

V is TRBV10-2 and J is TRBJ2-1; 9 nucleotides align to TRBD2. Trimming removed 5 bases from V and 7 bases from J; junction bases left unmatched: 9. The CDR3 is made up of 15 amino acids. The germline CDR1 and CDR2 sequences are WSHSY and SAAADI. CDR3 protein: CASSHIAGERNEQFF. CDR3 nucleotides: TGCGCCAGCAGTCATATAGCGGGAGAGCGGAATGAGCAGTTCTTC.

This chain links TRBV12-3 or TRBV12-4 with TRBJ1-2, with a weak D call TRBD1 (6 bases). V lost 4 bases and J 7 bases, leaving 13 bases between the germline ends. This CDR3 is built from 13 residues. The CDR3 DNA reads TGTGCCAGCAGTTCAAGGGACACTCGTGGCTACACCTTC. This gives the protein CASSSRDTRGYTF.

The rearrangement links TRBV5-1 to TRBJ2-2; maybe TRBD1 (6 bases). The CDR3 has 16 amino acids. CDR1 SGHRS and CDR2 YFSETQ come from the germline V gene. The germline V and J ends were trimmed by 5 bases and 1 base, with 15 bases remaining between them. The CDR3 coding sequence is TGCGCCAGCAGATACGCCGGGACAATGAACACCGGGGAGCTGTTTTTT. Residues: CASRYAGTMNTGELFF.